These 26 T cell receptor beta chains share one sample of origin, sequenced in a study of cytomegalovirus exposure and HLA in healthy donors. Primers: 60 Vbeta forward and 13 Jbeta reverse. The repertoire was sequenced with immunoSEQ multiplex PCR; TCRdb's copy has only in-frame clones and lacks some. The sample has roughly 200,000 clones, about four fifths seen once; the top ten hold over 1.5%. Sequenced sample: PBMCs. These receptors all stem from a man in his fifties in good health and CMV-seronegative.

The rearrangement joins TRBV19 to TRBJ2-7, with 10 bases fitting TRBD2. The CDR3 consists of 15 residues. Trimming at V came to 8 bases and at J to 3 bases, leaving 10 bases not matched to a gene. Germline V gene lookup returns CDR1 LNHDA and CDR2 SQIVND (reference sequence). The CDR3, as DNA: TGTGCCAGTGGAAATCTAGCGGGAGCGGTCTACGAGCAGTACTTC. Residues: CASGNLAGAVYEQYF.

The chain couples TRBV7-3 to TRBJ2-6; a possible D gene is TRBD2 (5 bases). Germline CDR1 and CDR2: SGHTA and FQGTGA. CDR3 length: 19 amino acids. Trimming took off 2 bases at V and 0 bases at J, with 17 bases between the two ends. CDR3 coding DNA: TGTGCCAGCAGCTTAGTGGCGGCGGGTTCGATCTCTGGGGCCAACGTCCTGACTTTC. Translated, it gives CASSLVAAGSISGANVLTF.

This sequence joins TRBV28 and TRBJ1-5; D gene uncertain. CDR3 size: 14 residues. CDR1 is MDHEN, CDR2 SYDVKM, per germline. Trimming pared 4 bases from V and 1 base from J, leaving 8 bases between. The CDR3 DNA follows: TGTGCCAGCAGTTCGGGGTTGAGCAATCAGCCCCAGCATTTT. It codes for CASSSGLSNQPQHF.

CDR3 sequence (DNA): TGTGCCAGTAGTATGGGACTAGCGTCGACAGATACGCAGTATTTT. It encodes CASSMGLASTDTQYF. This sequence joins TRBV19 and TRBJ2-3; TRBD2 matches 10 bases. The CDR3 extends over 15 amino acids. J was trimmed by 3 bases and V by 3 bases; bases with no gene match: 3. CDR1 is LNHDA and CDR2 is SQIVND in the germline V gene (reference sequence).

The chain carries TRBV28 and TRBJ2-7; weak D call: TRBD1 (8 bases). This CDR3 comprises 15 residues. Germline V gene lookup returns CDR1 MDHEN and CDR2 SYDVKM. V lost 6 bases, J lost 1 base, and 16 bases lay in between. The CDR3 DNA follows: TGTGCCAGCAGAGCACAGGGGGGGGTGTCCTACGAGCAGTACTTC. Residues: CASRAQGGVSYEQYF. The full variable domain, rest sourced from reference TRBV28 and TRBJ2-7, is DVKVTQSSRYLVKRTGEKVFLECVQDMDHENMFWYRQDPGLGLRLIYFSYDVKMKEKGDIPEGYSVSREKKERFSLILESASTNQTSMYLCASRAQGGVSYEQYFGPGTRLTVT.

This clone has only one observation. The rearrangement links TRBV19 to TRBJ2-3; 11 nucleotides match TRBD2. Per the germline V gene, CDR1 is LNHDA and CDR2 is SQIVND (reference sequence). The V and J ends lost 5 bases and 3 bases, in that order; junction bases with no gene match: 13. CDR3 length equals 18 residues. CDR3 nucleotides: TGTGCCAGTAGTTCGGCTAGGGTAGCGGGAGGGCCTACAGATACGCAGTATTTT. Its translation: CASSSARVAGGPTDTQYF.

This sequence joins TRBV18 and TRBJ2-1; tentative D call: TRBD1 (7 bases). The V end was cut by 2 bases, the J end by 7 bases, with 18 bases between. The germline gives CDR1 KGHSH, CDR2 LQKENI. The CDR3 sequence is 16 residues long. The CDR3 region is CASSPIFDRDFNEQFF. The CDR3, as DNA: TGTGCCAGCTCACCAATTTTCGACAGGGACTTTAATGAGCAGTTCTTC. Combining the CDR3 with reference TRBV18 and TRBJ2-1 gives the whole variable domain NAGVMQNPRHLVRRRGQEARLRCSPMKGHSHVYWYRQLPEEGLKFMVYLQKENIIDESGMPKERFSAEFPKEGPSILRIQQVVRGDSAAYFCASSPIFDRDFNEQFFGPGTRLTVL.

The chain uses TRBV28 and TRBJ1-2; 7 bases align to TRBD1. The CDR3 runs 14 residues. The ends lost 7 bases at V and 0 bases at J; junction bases unmatched: 5. Germline-derived CDR1 and CDR2 are MDHEN and SYDVKM. The DNA for the CDR3 is TGTGCCAGCACTCCAGGGGGGTCTAACTATGGCTACACCTTC. As protein: CASTPGGSNYGYTF.

In regard to this clone: Sequence at one end of the junction differs from germline and may be a read error. V and J are TRBV7-9 and TRBJ1-5, with D possibly being TRBD1 (6 bases). From germline, CDR1 is SEHNR and CDR2 FQNEAQ (reference sequence). The CDR3 spans 14 residues. CDR3 residues: CSSSFQGSNQPQHF. The CDR3 DNA reads TGTTCCAGCAGCTTTCAGGGGTCCAATCAGCCCCAGCATTTT. Variable domain in full (rest from reference TRBV7-9 and TRBJ1-5): DTGVSQNPRHKITKRGQNVTFRCDPISEHNRLYWYRQTLGQGPEFLTYFQNEAQLEKSRLLSDRFSAERPKGSFSTLEIQRTEQGDSAMYLCSSSFQGSNQPQHFGDGTRLSIL.

The CDR3: CSVDHDVASDTQYF. DNA of the CDR3: TGCAGCGTTGATCATGATGTGGCCTCAGATACGCAGTATTTT. The chain has TRBV29-1 and TRBJ2-3; D is ambiguous. The CDR3 has 14 residues. Looked up from germline, CDR1 is SQVTM and CDR2 is ANQGSEA. Trimming pared 3 bases from V and 4 bases from J, leaving 14 bases between.

The chain combines TRBV4-1 with TRBJ2-7; D remains unclear. Germline assignment: CDR1 MGHRA and CDR2 YSYEKL. CDR3 length: 15 residues. The V end lost 1 base, the J end lost 0 bases, and 10 bases lay between the germline ends. The CDR3 here is CASSQAAGYSYEQYF. The CDR3 coding sequence is TGCGCCAGCAGCCAAGCTGCAGGCTACTCCTACGAGCAGTACTTC.

This clone was detected once. V gene TRBV5-1 combines with J gene TRBJ2-5, with 14 bases identical to TRBD2. The CDR3 has 18 amino acids. Germline CDR1 is SGHRS and CDR2 is YFSETQ. V was pared by 2 bases and J by 1 base, with 7 bases of the junction left unmatched. The CDR3 nucleotides read TGCGCCAGCAGCTTAACCGGGACTAGCGGGAGCCCCCAAGAGACCCAGTACTTC. This encodes CASSLTGTSGSPQETQYF. Full variable domain (outside the CDR3, taken from reference TRBV5-1 and TRBJ2-5): KAGVTQTPRYLIKTRGQQVTLSCSPISGHRSVSWYQQTPGQGLQFLFEYFSETQRNKGNFPGRFSGRQFSNSRSEMNVSTLELGDSALYLCASSLTGTSGSPQETQYFGPGTRLLVL.

This chain connects TRBV14 to TRBJ2-1, with D perhaps matching TRBD1 (5 bases). Germline V gene lookup returns CDR1 SGHDN and CDR2 FVKESK. V lost 0 bases to trimming and J lost 12 bases, with 12 bases between them. This CDR3 spans 13 amino acids. The CDR3 loop is CASSQDRVNRQFF. The CDR3 DNA reads TGTGCCAGCAGCCAAGACAGGGTCAACCGGCAGTTCTTC. Using reference TRBV14 and TRBJ2-1 for the parts outside the CDR3, the full variable domain is EAGVTQFPSHSVIEKGQTVTLRCDPISGHDNLYWYRRVMGKEIKFLLHFVKESKQDESGMPNNRFLAERTGGTYSTLKVQPAELEDSGVYFCASSQDRVNRQFFGPGTRLTVL.

The chain joins TRBV6-5 to TRBJ1-6; D is perhaps TRBD1 (6 bases). V was trimmed by 5 bases and J by 10 bases, leaving 18 bases between them. Germline lookup yields CDR1 MNHEY and CDR2 SVGAGI. The CDR3 has 15 amino acids. The CDR3 coding sequence is TGTGCCAGCAGTATCGACGGAGAACAGGGATCACCCCTCCACTTT. Protein: CASSIDGEQGSPLHF.

CDR3 DNA sequence: TGTGCCAGCACCCTTGACAGGGCGGGTCAGCCCCAGCATTTT. Translated, it gives CASTLDRAGQPQHF. The chain links TRBV2 to TRBJ1-5, with 7 nucleotides matching TRBD1. Trimming at V came to 7 bases and at J to 6 bases, leaving 9 bases not matched to a gene. Germline V gene sequence: CDR1 SNHLY, CDR2 FYNNEI. The CDR3 runs 14 residues.

V and J are TRBV5-1 and TRBJ2-5; TRBD1 agrees at 9 bases. Matching the DNA end better, TRBJ2-7 makes the J call doubtful. From germline, CDR1 is SGHRS and CDR2 YFSETQ. This CDR3 region has 13 residues. The CDR3 nucleotides are TGCGCCAGCAGCACGGACAGGGGCTACGAGCAGTACTTC. This codes for CASSTDRGYEQYF.

The chain is built from TRBV7-8 and TRBJ2-7, with 9 positions matching TRBD1. The CDR3 totals 15 residues. Germline-derived CDR1 and CDR2 are SGHVS and FQNEAQ. Trimming took 3 bases from V and 3 from J; bases not matched to a gene: 6. CDR3 sequence (DNA): TGTGCCAGCAGCTTTTTACCGGGACAGGGCTACGAGCAGTACTTC. Protein: CASSFLPGQGYEQYF.

This clone was found a few times. The chain joins TRBV7-2 to TRBJ1-1; 8 nucleotides match TRBD1. This CDR3 is 14 amino acids long. Germline loops: CDR1 SGHTA, CDR2 FQGNSA. J was trimmed by 0 bases and V by 4 bases; bases with no gene match: 1. CDR3 region: CASSSGQVNTEAFF. As DNA, the CDR3 is TGTGCCAGCAGCTCGGGACAGGTGAACACTGAAGCTTTCTTT.

The V gene is TRBV7-2, the J gene TRBJ2-5, with 7 bases aligning to TRBD1. Germline V CDR1 and CDR2: SGHTA, FQGNSA. The CDR3 covers 14 residues. The J segment lost 7 bases and the V segment lost 5 bases, leaving 10 bases of the junction unmatched. CDR3 coding DNA: TGTGCCAGCAGCCCAACCGAGACAGGGCGGACCCAGTACTTC. This gives the protein CASSPTETGRTQYF.

CDR3 nucleotides: TGTGCCAGCAGCCAAGATAGCGGGACCTCCCGCTACGAGCAGTACTTC. Encoded protein: CASSQDSGTSRYEQYF. The chain uses TRBV4-2 and TRBJ2-7; 8 bases agree with TRBD2. The trim removed 0 bases at V and 3 bases at J, leaving 7 bases unmatched. The CDR3 runs 16 residues. Germline V gene data show CDR1 as LGHNA and CDR2 as YNFKEQ.

This chain links TRBV7-3 with TRBJ2-5, with 9 bases matching TRBD1. Germline V gene sequence: CDR1 SGHTA, CDR2 FQGTGA. The CDR3 spans 14 residues. Trimming cost V 5 bases and J 5 bases; bases outside gene matches: 6. Here the CDR3 DNA reads TGTGCCAGCAGCCAACAGGGGGCAGGGGAGACCCAGTACTTC. Amino acid sequence: CASSQQGAGETQYF.

The chain joins TRBV5-1 to TRBJ2-3, with 9 bases lining up with TRBD2. From germline, CDR1 is SGHRS and CDR2 YFSETQ. The CDR3 covers 15 residues. V trimming: 0 bases; J trimming: 4 bases; junction bases outside the gene matches: 3. CDR3 nucleotides: TGCGCCAGCAGCTTGGGGGCGGGAGGGCCAGATACGCAGTATTTT. Its protein is CASSLGAGGPDTQYF.

This sequence joins TRBV19 and TRBJ1-2; the D is unclear. This CDR3 is built from 12 residues. Germline CDR1 LNHDA, CDR2 SQIVND (reference sequence). Trimming left V 3 bases short and J 7 bases short, with 9 bases between. For the CDR3, the DNA is TGTGCCAGTAGTATTAACCAGGTTGGCTACACCTTC. It specifies CASSINQVGYTF.

The chain couples TRBV27 to TRBJ1-6; tentative D call: TRBD1 (5 bases). Germline-derived CDR1 and CDR2 are MNHEY and SMNVEV (reference sequence). The CDR3 totals 15 residues. Trimming took off 0 bases at V and 7 bases at J, with 10 bases between the two ends. CDR3 amino acids: CASSLSNGGNSPLHF. CDR3 nucleotides: TGTGCCAGCAGTTTATCGAACGGGGGGAATTCACCCCTCCACTTT.

V and J are TRBV6-4 and TRBJ1-5, with 9 bases that match TRBD1. Germline V gene data show CDR1 as MRHNA and CDR2 as SNTAGT. The CDR3 length is 15 residues. J was trimmed by 4 bases and V by 4 bases; bases with no gene match: 5. CDR3 in amino acids: CASSVVDRGNQPQHF. The CDR3 coding sequence is TGTGCCAGCAGTGTCGTCGACAGGGGGAATCAGCCCCAGCATTTT.

This clone was observed once. The chain links TRBV4-1 to TRBJ1-4; 7 nucleotides agree with TRBD1. The J segment lost 6 bases and the V segment lost 0 bases, leaving 7 bases of the junction unmatched. The CDR3 has 16 residues. Per germline, CDR1 MGHRA and CDR2 YSYEKL. CDR3 residues: CASSQDGAGGYEKLFF. CDR3 nucleotides: TGCGCCAGCAGCCAAGATGGGGCAGGGGGATATGAAAAACTGTTTTTT.